These 27 T cell receptor beta chains share one sample of origin, sequenced in a study of T cell repertoires in cytomegalovirus infection. Antigens of these TCRs are unknown. From the reads, TCRdb called clonotypes with MiXCR, one entry per CDR3 protein. The table lists about 27,000 distinct CDR3 sequences, under 20% of them singletons. The sequencing used CD8+ T cells from cultured PBMCs, collected from culture after CMV antigen stimulation. These TCRs come from a human donor in good health (CMV status not recorded). Some clones in this sample may be carry-over from other donors' samples.

V gene TRBV7-2 combines with J gene TRBJ2-3; 7 positions match TRBD1. The length of the CDR3 is 14 residues. Germline trimming cut 6 bases from V and 2 bases from J; bases unmatched to any gene: 5. Germline CDR1 reads SGHTA; CDR2 reads FQGNSA. CDR3 coding DNA: TGTGCCAGCAGAGGACAGGCCTACACAGATACGCAGTATTTT. Protein sequence: CASRGQAYTDTQYF.

This clonotype was observed a handful of times. J is TRBJ2-5 and V is TRBV7-3; 8 bases line up with TRBD1. The CDR3 extends over 15 amino acids. The germline CDR1 and CDR2 sequences are SGHTA and FQGTGA. V was pared by 6 bases and J by 5 bases, with 11 bases of the junction left unmatched. The CDR3 here is CASRSGTGSGETQYF. CDR3 bases: TGTGCCAGCAGGTCCGGGACAGGATCGGGGGAGACCCAGTACTTC.

This clonotype has a handful of counts. J is TRBJ2-1 and V is TRBV11-2; tentatively, D is TRBD2 (5 bases). This CDR3 is 15 amino acids long. Germline V CDR1 and CDR2: SGHAT, FQNNGV. V was clipped by 1 base and J by 5 bases, with 12 bases between them. The CDR3 DNA reads TGTGCCAGCAGCTTAGGGACTTTCCTCCACAATGAGCAGTTCTTC. It translates to CASSLGTFLHNEQFF.

The rearrangement uses TRBV7-6 and TRBJ2-1, with TRBD1 matching over 8 bases. This CDR3 has 17 amino acids. The V and J ends lost 1 base and 1 base, in that order; junction bases with no gene match: 6. The V gene's germline CDR1 is SGHVS and CDR2 FNYEAQ. This CDR3 is CASSLGRGQVSYNEQFF. CDR3 in DNA: TGTGCCAGCAGCTTAGGTCGGGGACAGGTGTCCTACAATGAGCAGTTCTTC. The full variable domain, in which reference TRBV7-6 and TRBJ2-1 provide the parts outside the CDR3, is GAGVSQSPRYKVTKRGQDVALRCDPISGHVSLYWYRQALGQGPEFLTYFNYEAQQDKSGLPNDRFSAERPEGSISTLTIQRTEQRDSAMYRCASSLGRGQVSYNEQFFGPGTRLTVL.

This clonotype has more than one count but fewer than ten. The V call is TRBV4-3, the J call TRBJ2-1, with no clear D. V was shortened by 0 bases and J by 0 bases, with 6 bases between the two germline ends. CDR1 is LGHNA, CDR2 YSLEER, per germline. The CDR3 covers 15 residues. The CDR3 sequence is CASSQELSSYNEQFF. In DNA form, the CDR3 reads TGCGCCAGCAGCCAAGAACTGAGCTCCTACAATGAGCAGTTCTTC.

This clonotype was detected a few times. The chain has TRBV7-6 and TRBJ2-7; TRBD1 matches 10 bases. This CDR3 is 13 amino acids long. With V trimmed by 4 bases and J by 5 bases, 2 bases remained unmatched. Germline V gives CDR1 SGHVS, CDR2 FNYEAQ. DNA of the CDR3: TGTGCCAGCAGCTACGGACAGGGGGACGAGCAGTACTTC. Residues: CASSYGQGDEQYF.

This clonotype was seen a few times. This chain joins TRBV7-9 and TRBJ2-3; the D is unclear. Trimming left V 6 bases short and J 4 bases short, with 14 bases between. The CDR3 consists of 14 residues. Germline V gives CDR1 SEHNR, CDR2 FQNEAQ (reference sequence). Written as DNA, the CDR3 is TGTGCCAGCAGGCCTTTGACCCGGGCAGATACGCAGTATTTT. This encodes CASRPLTRADTQYF.

As concerns this clonotype: An end of the junction does not agree with germline; a read error may underlie this. The chain links TRBV7-3 to TRBJ1-6, with 8 nucleotides matching TRBD1. Per germline, CDR1 SGHTA and CDR2 FQGTGA. The CDR3 length is 14 residues. The CDR3 here is CSSARTGGNSPLHF. CDR3 in DNA: TGTTCCAGCGCCCGAACAGGGGGGAATTCTCCCCTCCACTTT.

This sequence joins TRBV6-1 and TRBJ1-1; 10 bases are a match to TRBD1. V lost 5 bases to trimming and J lost 0 bases; unmatched junction nucleotides: 6. This CDR3 contains 16 residues. Germline values: CDR1 MNHNS, CDR2 SASEGT. The CDR3 spells CASSHRDRGMNTEAFF. DNA for the CDR3: TGTGCCAGCAGTCACCGGGACAGGGGAATGAACACTGAAGCTTTCTTT.

This clonotype appeared a few times. This chain links TRBV7-2 with TRBJ2-5, with 8 bases aligning to TRBD1. In germline, CDR1 is SGHTA, CDR2 FQGNSA. Trimming at V came to 5 bases and at J to 1 base, leaving 6 bases not matched to a gene. This CDR3 has 15 amino acids. CDR3 protein: CASSVRQGLQETQYF. CDR3 DNA sequence: TGTGCCAGCAGCGTCCGACAGGGGCTCCAAGAGACCCAGTACTTC.

A few counts support this clonotype. This sequence joins TRBV7-9 and TRBJ2-5; the D gene is possibly TRBD1 (6 bases). The CDR3 contains 15 residues. Germline V gene data show CDR1 as SEHNR and CDR2 as FQNEAQ (reference sequence). Trimming pared 3 bases from V and 5 bases from J, leaving 16 bases between. Written as DNA, the CDR3 is TGTGCCAGCAGCTTCGGTACAGGGACGTTGGAGACCCAGTACTTC. It encodes CASSFGTGTLETQYF.

This clonotype has more than one count but fewer than ten. The chain couples TRBV11-3 to TRBJ1-1; D is uncertain. CDR1 is SGHNT and CDR2 is YENEEA in the germline V gene. The CDR3 is 13 amino acids. With 4 bases removed from V and 0 bases from J, the gap between germline ends came to 6 bases. This CDR3 reads CASSYYMNTEAFF. The CDR3 nucleotides are TGTGCCAGCAGCTACTATATGAACACTGAAGCTTTCTTT.

The table lists this clonotype with a few counts. V is TRBV7-9 and J is TRBJ2-2; 10 positions match TRBD2. V gave up 8 bases and J gave up 3 bases; unmatched junction bases: 6. The CDR3 is made up of 15 amino acids. Germline V lookup: CDR1 SEHNR, CDR2 FQNEAQ (reference sequence). For the CDR3, the DNA is TGTGCCAGCGGGGGGACTAGCGTGTACACCGGGGAGCTGTTTTTT. This encodes CASGGTSVYTGELFF.

There are a few counts of this clonotype. V is TRBV6-2 or TRBV6-3 and J is TRBJ1-1; D uncertain. Germline-derived CDR1 and CDR2 are MNHEY and SVGEGT. Trimming shortened V by 6 bases and J by 2 bases, and 7 bases separated the two germline ends. CDR3 length: 12 amino acids. In nucleotides, the CDR3 is TGTGCCAGCAGGGGAGGAAACACTGAAGCTTTCTTT. It codes for CASRGGNTEAFF.

Written as DNA, the CDR3 is TGTGCCAGCAGCGGCGGGACGGAGACCCAGTACTTC. Its translation: CASSGGTETQYF. This chain uses TRBV6-1 with TRBJ2-5; TRBD2 is a possible D gene (6 bases). This CDR3 is 12 amino acids long. V shed 6 bases and J shed 5 bases, with 10 bases lying between them. Germline V lookup: CDR1 MNHNS, CDR2 SASEGT.

The table lists this clonotype with many counts. The CDR3: CASSLFRTSDYEQYF. CDR3 sequence (DNA): TGTGCCAGCAGCTTATTTCGGACTAGCGATTACGAGCAGTACTTC. The V gene is TRBV7-8, the J gene TRBJ2-7; 9 bases align to TRBD2. V trimming: 2 bases; J trimming: 4 bases; junction bases outside the gene matches: 6. The CDR3 runs to 15 residues. Germline CDR1 and CDR2: SGHVS and FQNEAQ.

V usage is TRBV10-2 and J usage is TRBJ2-7; D remains ambiguous. This CDR3 region has 14 residues. Deletions cut 2 bases from V and 3 bases from J, with 11 bases between. In germline, CDR1 is WSHSY, CDR2 SAAADI. For the CDR3, the DNA is TGCGCCAGCAGTGAGAAGCAGACAAGCTACGAGCAGTACTTC. Protein product: CASSEKQTSYEQYF.

This clonotype was detected only a few times. The V and J genes are TRBV7-9 and TRBJ2-7, with no clear D. This CDR3 is 14 amino acids long. The germline gives CDR1 SEHNR, CDR2 FQNEAQ (reference sequence). V shed 4 bases and J shed 3 bases, with 13 bases lying between them. This chain's CDR3 is CASSSSGAVYEQYF. The CDR3 nucleotides read TGTGCCAGCAGCTCGTCCGGTGCCGTCTACGAGCAGTACTTC.

The V and J genes are TRBV18 and TRBJ1-1; D gene uncertain. The ends were cut back, 4 bases at V and 0 bases at J, with 9 bases in the middle. This CDR3 has 14 amino acids. In germline, CDR1 is KGHSH, CDR2 LQKENI. The CDR3, as DNA: TGTGCCAGCTCACTAAACCTCATGAACACTGAAGCTTTCTTT. This codes for CASSLNLMNTEAFF.

The chain is built from TRBV6-2 or TRBV6-3 and TRBJ1-2; D possibly corresponds to TRBD1 (5 bases). The CDR3 is 16 residues long. Germline loops: CDR1 MNHEY, CDR2 SVGEGT. The V and J ends lost 4 bases and 5 bases respectively, with 20 bases between them. CDR3 DNA sequence: TGTGCCAGCAGTTCTTCACCGACAGACACAGTTTATGGCTACACCTTC. It codes for CASSSSPTDTVYGYTF.

The V gene is TRBV7-3, the J gene TRBJ1-1, with D possibly being TRBD1 (5 bases). Germline CDR1 and CDR2: SGHTA and FQGTGA. Trimming left V 2 bases short and J 2 bases short, with 9 bases between. This CDR3 region has 14 residues. Written as DNA, the CDR3 is TGTGCCAGCAGCTTATCCGACAGTAACACTGAAGCTTTCTTT. It yields the protein CASSLSDSNTEAFF. Using reference TRBV7-3 and TRBJ1-1 for the parts outside the CDR3, the full variable domain is GAGVSQTPSNKVTEKGKYVELRCDPISGHTALYWYRQSLGQGPEFLIYFQGTGAADDSGLPNDRFFAVRPEGSVSTLKIQRTERGDSAVYLCASSLSDSNTEAFFGQGTRLTVV.

The rearrangement uses TRBV5-6 and TRBJ2-7, with 7 bases lining up with TRBD2. The germline CDR1 and CDR2 sequences are SGHDT and YYEEEE. The junction had 15 bases not matched to a gene; V was cut back by 5 bases and J by 7 bases. The CDR3 is made up of 15 amino acids. The CDR3 bases are TGTGCCAGCAGTCAGGCCTCCGGGACTATTGGGGAGCAGTACTTC. Amino acids: CASSQASGTIGEQYF.

This clonotype has more than one count but fewer than ten. The chain is built from TRBV7-3 and TRBJ1-2, with D possibly TRBD1 on 6 matching bases. The germline V and J ends were trimmed by 5 bases and 8 bases, with 21 bases remaining between them. The V gene's germline CDR1 is SGHTA and CDR2 FQGTGA. The CDR3 loop spans 15 amino acids. Here the CDR3 reads CASSPLGAMDGGYTF. CDR3 DNA sequence: TGTGCCAGCAGCCCCCTGGGGGCCATGGACGGAGGCTACACCTTC.

This clonotype appeared many times. The chain has TRBV24-1 and TRBJ2-2; 8 nucleotides match TRBD2. The V gene's germline CDR1 is KGHDR and CDR2 SFDVKD. CDR3 length equals 15 residues. The ends lost 8 bases at V and 2 bases at J; junction bases unmatched: 6. Written as DNA, the CDR3 is TGTGCCACCACCCCGAGCGGGGGAAACACCGGGGAGCTGTTTTTT. It yields the protein CATTPSGGNTGELFF.

This clonotype was seen only a few times. The chain carries TRBV6-1 and TRBJ1-1; TRBD1 might be the D (6 bases). CDR1 MNHNS and CDR2 SASEGT come from the germline V gene. Trimming pared 5 bases from V and 3 bases from J, leaving 13 bases between. The CDR3 runs to 14 residues. The CDR3 coding sequence is TGTGCCAGCAGTTGGTCAGGGGTTTACACTGAAGCTTTCTTT. Its translation: CASSWSGVYTEAFF.

V and J are TRBV6-5 and TRBJ1-3; 8 nucleotides line up with TRBD1. Germline V gene sequence: CDR1 MNHEY, CDR2 SVGAGI. The V gene end was trimmed by 6 bases and the J gene end by 4 bases; junction bases not matched to a gene: 5. The CDR3 is made up of 14 amino acids. CDR3 DNA: TGTGCCAGCAGCCCCGGGACAGGCGGAAACACCATATATTTT. It specifies CASSPGTGGNTIYF.

In the case of this clonotype: Since a much larger clone is just one base distant, this may be a read error. This sequence joins TRBV7-6 and TRBJ2-5, with a tentative D call TRBD2 (5 bases). The CDR3 consists of 14 residues. Germline V CDR1 and CDR2: SGHVS, FNYEAQ. V was clipped by 2 bases and J by 2 bases, with 9 bases between them. The CDR3 DNA follows: TGTGCCAGCAGCTTAACACGGGGTCAAGAGACCCAGTACTTC. This translates into CASSLTRGQETQYF.